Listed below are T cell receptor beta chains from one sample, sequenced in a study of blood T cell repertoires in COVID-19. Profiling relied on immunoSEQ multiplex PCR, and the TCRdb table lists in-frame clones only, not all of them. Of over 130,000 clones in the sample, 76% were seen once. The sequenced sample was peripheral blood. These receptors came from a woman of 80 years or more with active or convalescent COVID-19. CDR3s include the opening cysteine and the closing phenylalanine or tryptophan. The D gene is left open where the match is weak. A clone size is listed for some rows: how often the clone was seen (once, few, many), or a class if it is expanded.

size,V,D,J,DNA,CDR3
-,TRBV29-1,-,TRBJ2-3,TGCAGCGTTGTTCCAACAGGGTTGGACACAGATACGCAGTATTTT,CSVVPTGLDTDTQYF
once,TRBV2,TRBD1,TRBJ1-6,TGTGCCAGACTAGGGACAGGGAGCCTTCGTGAGTATAATTCACCCCTCCACTTT,CARLGTGSLREYNSPLHF
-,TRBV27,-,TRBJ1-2,TGTGCCAGCAAGGGTGGGCAGGGGCGCTATGGCTACACCTTC,CASKGGQGRYGYTF
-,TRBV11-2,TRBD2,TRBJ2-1,TGTGCCAGCAGCTTAATTAGCGGGGGGAAGTTCTTC,CASSLISGGKFF
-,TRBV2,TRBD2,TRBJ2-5,TGTGCCAACAGTGATCGAGCGGGGTGGGAGACCCAGTACTTC,CANSDRAGWETQYF
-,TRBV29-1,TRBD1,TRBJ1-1,TGCAGCGGGATACAGGGGGCTGAAGCTTTCTTT,CSGIQGAEAFF
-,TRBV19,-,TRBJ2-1,TGTGCCAGTAGTATAGAGGGGGGCTCCTACAATGAGCAGTTCTTC,CASSIEGGSYNEQFF
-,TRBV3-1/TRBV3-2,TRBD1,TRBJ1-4,TGTGCCAGCAGCCTGCGGGGACAGGGGACTGAAAAACTGTTTTTT,CASSLRGQGTEKLFF
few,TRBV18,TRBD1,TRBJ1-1,TGTGCCAGCTCACCCGGGACAGGGGGTAACACTGAAGCTTTCTTT,CASSPGTGGNTEAFF
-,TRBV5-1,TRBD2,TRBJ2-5,TGCGCCAGCAGCTGGCCCGCCGGCGCGGGGGGGGTAGAGACCCAGTACTTC,CASSWPAGAGGVETQYF
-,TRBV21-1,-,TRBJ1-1,TGTGCCAGCAGCACTAATATATGGGGGGTTGAACCCAACACTGAAGCTTTCTTT,CASSTNIWGVEPNTEAFF
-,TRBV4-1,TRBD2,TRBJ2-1,TGCGCCAGCAGCCAAGGGCTTTTGGCGGGGGGCCTTCACAATGAGCAGTTCTTC,CASSQGLLAGGLHNEQFF
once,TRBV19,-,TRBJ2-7,TGTGCCAGTAGTATAGGAAGGGGGATGGCCTACGAGCAGTACTTC,CASSIGRGMAYEQYF
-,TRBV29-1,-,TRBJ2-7,TGCAGCGTCGGATGGGGTCCGGGGTCCTACGAGCAGTACTTC,CSVGWGPGSYEQYF
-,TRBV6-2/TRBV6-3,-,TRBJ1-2,TGTGCCAGCAGTATCGACAGCTATGGCTACACCTTC,CASSIDSYGYTF
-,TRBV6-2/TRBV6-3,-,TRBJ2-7,TGTGCCAGCAGCCTTAAACGACCGGGGGCCTACGAGCAGTACTTC,CASSLKRPGAYEQYF
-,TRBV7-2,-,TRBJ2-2,TGTGCCAGCAGTGCCTTGAGTACCGGGGAGCTGTTTTTT,CASSALSTGELFF
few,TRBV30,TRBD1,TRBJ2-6,TGTGCCGCTGGGACAGCCAACTCTGGGGCCAACGTCCTGACTTTC,CAAGTANSGANVLTF
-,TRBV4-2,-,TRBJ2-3,TGTGCCAGCAGCCAAGATAGGTGGGGGGGCACAGATACGCAGTATTTT,CASSQDRWGGTDTQYF
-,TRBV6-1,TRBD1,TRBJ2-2,TGTGCCAGCAGTGCAAGGGGGCGCGGGTCCAACACCGGGGAGCTGTTTTTT,CASSARGRGSNTGELFF
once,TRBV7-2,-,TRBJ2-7,TGTGCCAGCAGCCATTGGACTTCCCCCTACGAGCAGTACTTC,CASSHWTSPYEQYF
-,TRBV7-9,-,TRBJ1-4,TGTGCCAGCAGGAAGCCGGGGAATGATGAAAAACTGTTTTTT,CASRKPGNDEKLFF
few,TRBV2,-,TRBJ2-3,TGTGCCGGATCAGTAGCGTCTAGCACAGATACGCAGTATTTT,CAGSVASSTDTQYF
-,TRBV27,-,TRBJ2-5,TGTGCCAGCAGTGCTAGTGGGGGGGAGACCCAGTACTTC,CASSASGGETQYF
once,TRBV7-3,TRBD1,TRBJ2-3,TGTGCCAGCAGCTTAACGCCCCCCGGGACAGGGGAGGATACGCAGTATTTT,CASSLTPPGTGEDTQYF
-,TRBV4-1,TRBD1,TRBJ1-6,TGCGCCAGCAGCCAAGTAATTTTTAGGACAGGGGCCCGGCCCCTCCACTTT,CASSQVIFRTGARPLHF
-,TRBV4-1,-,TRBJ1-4,TGCGCCAGCAGCCAAGGTCCCAGGGGTTATGAAAAACTGTTTTTT,CASSQGPRGYEKLFF
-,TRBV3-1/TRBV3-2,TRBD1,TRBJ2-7,TGTGCCAGCAGCCGACCGGGACAGGGTTCCCACGAGCAGTACTTC,CASSRPGQGSHEQYF
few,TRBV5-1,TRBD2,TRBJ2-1,TGCGCCAGCAGCCCCTGGCGTAGCGGGGCTAACAATGAGCAGTTCTTC,CASSPWRSGANNEQFF
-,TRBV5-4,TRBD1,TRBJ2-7,TGTGCCAGCAGCTTGGGGGGCAGGGGGCGCTCCGACGAGCAGTACTTC,CASSLGGRGRSDEQYF
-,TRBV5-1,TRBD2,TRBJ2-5,TGCGCCAGCAGTAGTAGCGGGGGGGAACAAGAGACCCAGTACTTC,CASSSSGGEQETQYF